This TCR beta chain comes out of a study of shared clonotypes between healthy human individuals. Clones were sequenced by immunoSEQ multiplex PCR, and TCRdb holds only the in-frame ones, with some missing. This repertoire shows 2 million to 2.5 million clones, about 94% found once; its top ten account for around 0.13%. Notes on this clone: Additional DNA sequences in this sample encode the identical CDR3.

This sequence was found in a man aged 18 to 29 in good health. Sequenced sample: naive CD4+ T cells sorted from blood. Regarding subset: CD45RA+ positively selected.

The CDR3 sequence: CASSPQGTNTEAFF. The CDR3 DNA sequence: TGTGCCAGCTCACCGCAGGGGACTAACACTGAAGCTTTCTTT. This sequence joins TRBV18 and TRBJ1-1, with a tentative D call TRBD1 (6 bases). The V gene lost 3 bases and the J gene lost 2 bases, with 10 bases spanning the gap. There are 14 residues in the CDR3. Germline CDR1 reads KGHSH; CDR2 reads LQKENI.